This entry is about one TCR beta chain. Its cognate antigen is unknown. The primer mix had 60 Vbeta and 13 Jbeta primers. In the authors' methods: The authors later counted some 76 million unique TCR beta chains, 9 million to 12 million of them shared. Some clones are missing from TCRdb's copy, which holds only in-frame ones; the method was immunoSEQ multiplex PCR. That table furnishes V, J and clone size, whereas the DNA furnished D and trimming. Of 150,000 to 180,000 clones listed, over 60% are singletons. This record comes from a study of cytomegalovirus exposure and HLA in healthy donors. Study findings and constraints: Later on, a genetic analysis was performed. It linked a missense variant in DCLRE1C with V- and J-gene trimming of TCR beta.

The sequencing sample was made of PBMCs. This TCR was recovered from a woman between 40 and 50 years old in good health and CMV-seronegative.

The CDR3 region is CASSLGRGSEKLFF. The CDR3 DNA reads as TGTGCCAGCAGCTTAGGCAGGGGGAGTGAAAAACTGTTTTTT. V gene TRBV11-3 combines with J gene TRBJ1-4, with 7 bases identical to TRBD1. The CDR3 length is 14 residues. Germline V gives CDR1 SGHNT, CDR2 YENEEA. V shed 1 base, J shed 7 bases, and the junction held 3 bases outside the gene matches.